This TCR beta chain was sequenced in a study of human T cells and chemical hapten exposure. Study overall: TCR yields differed between samples (mainly from small differences in pooled library volume).

As the library was built, unique molecular identifiers were attached to individual cDNA molecules. TCRdb processed the RACE reads anew with MiXCR; each CDR3 protein has one entry. The sample includes about 120,000 distinct CDR3 sequences, approximately 14% of them seen just once. Time point reported: patch test 1, 2 weeks after DPC sensitization. Treatment: therapeutic diphenylcyclopropenone sensitization with weekly scalp DPC. CDR3 size: 14 residues. The V end was cut by 1 base, the J end by 2 bases, with 6 bases between. The sequenced sample was whole blood, obtained in connection with sensitization to the hapten diphenylcyclopropenone (DPC). The rearrangement links TRBV12-3 or TRBV12-4 to TRBJ1-5; D call uncertain. This sequence originates from a young man with alopecia areata. Some clones in this sample may be carry-over from other donors' samples. This CDR3 is CASSLVPGNQPQHF. DNA for the CDR3: TGTGCCAGCAGTTTAGTTCCCGGCAATCAGCCCCAGCATTTT.